This T cell receptor (beta chain) is drawn from a study of cytomegalovirus exposure and HLA in healthy donors. Although they were nominally healthy when sampled, donors likely had unrecorded immune exposures. On this clone itself: Its cognate antigen is unknown.

Primers for the PCR totalled 60 Vbeta and 13 Jbeta. TCRdb keeps only in-frame clones here, not all; method: immunoSEQ multiplex PCR. The table records 130,000 or so clones, 84% of them present only once. Study outcomes and limitations: TCR beta V segments were, for the most part, productive about 87% or about 30% of the time in an earlier analysis. After further analysis at a later stage, around 17,000 TCR beta sequences were associated with HLA alleles at 0.05 false discovery rate.

The sample comprised PBMCs. This TCR derives from a woman between 18 and 29 years old in good health and CMV-seropositive.

This chain's CDR3 is CASSKSTEAFF. The DNA of the CDR3 is TGTGCCAGCAGTAAATCGACTGAAGCTTTCTTT. The rearrangement joins TRBV11-1 to TRBJ1-1; no definite D call. The germline V gene encodes CDR1 SGHAT and CDR2 FQDESV (reference sequence). V shed 6 bases and J shed 5 bases, with 7 bases lying between them. The CDR3 sequence is 11 residues long.